This TCR beta chain was identified during a study of T cells in Graves' hyperthyroidism and ophthalmopathy. General study findings and limits: By a 13 V-J model, ophthalmopathy was set apart from stable hyperthyroidism. Progression to ophthalmopathy was predicted a median of approximately 6.4 months early.

The definition of stable Graves' hyperthyroidism was no ophthalmopathy progression within 18 months. Hyperthyroidism had been newly diagnosed in patients aged 18 to 65, and its duration was under 2 months. TCR beta CDR3 regions were amplified from RNA transcripts. HTBI primers were used for first-round RT-PCR of the TCR CDR3. In TCRdb, the multiplex PCR reads were re-called with MiXCR into one record per CDR3 protein. Of about 110,000 distinct CDR3 sequences in the sample, roughly 15% are singletons; the top ten hold 40% to 50%. Ten or more counts support this clonotype. The antigen is undetermined. The V end was cut by 4 bases, the J end by 6 bases, with 14 bases between. CDR1 is SGHRS and CDR2 is YFSETQ in the germline V gene. The CDR3 spans 14 residues.

This TCR derives from a woman aged 45-60 years with Graves' hyperthyroidism. Sample: blood. The chain recombines TRBV5-1 with TRBJ2-1; D assignment may be TRBD1 or TRBD2 (5 bases each). CDR3 protein: CASSAGAGPNEQFF. The CDR3 DNA is TGCGCCAGCAGCGCCGGGGCCGGGCCCAATGAGCAGTTCTTC.